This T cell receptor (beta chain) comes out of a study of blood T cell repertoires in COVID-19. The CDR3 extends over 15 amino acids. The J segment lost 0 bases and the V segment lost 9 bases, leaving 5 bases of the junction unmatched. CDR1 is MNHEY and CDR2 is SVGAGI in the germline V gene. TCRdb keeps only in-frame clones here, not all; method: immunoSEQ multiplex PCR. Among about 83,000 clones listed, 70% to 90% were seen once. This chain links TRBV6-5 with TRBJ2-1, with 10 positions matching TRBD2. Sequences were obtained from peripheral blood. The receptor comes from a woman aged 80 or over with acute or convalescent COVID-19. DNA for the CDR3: TGTGCCAGTAGCGGGGGGCCCTCCTCCTACAATGAGCAGTTCTTC. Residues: CASSGGPSSYNEQFF.